This T cell receptor (beta chain) stems from a study of Graves' ophthalmopathy and Graves' hyperthyroidism. Study-level results: With a specificity of around 77% and a sensitivity of around 70%, the model predicted ophthalmopathy progression. Cross-validated, the 13-signature model showed 87.88%/81.08% sensitivity/specificity, and 80%/75% in the test set.

This clonotype was detected many times. Its antigen is unidentified. In germline, CDR1 is SGHDT, CDR2 YYEEEE. Trimming removed 1 base from V and 2 bases from J, with 10 bases in between. The CDR3 runs to 14 residues. RNA transcripts were the template, and TCR beta CDR3 regions were amplified from them. RT-PCR in the first round used HTBI primers; a second-round multiplex PCR followed. TCRdb reprocessed the multiplex PCR reads with MiXCR, giving one entry per CDR3 protein. Of over a million distinct CDR3 sequences in the sample, around a third are singletons; the top ten hold 11%. This sequence was found in an adult man with Graves' hyperthyroidism. Sequencing was performed on peripheral blood or thyroid tissue (not recorded which). The chain recombines TRBV5-6 with TRBJ2-7; D perhaps matches TRBD1 (5 bases). CDR3 protein: CASSLSRAAYEQYF. In DNA form, the CDR3 reads TGTGCCAGCAGCTTGTCCAGGGCCGCCTACGAGCAGTACTTC.